This T cell receptor beta chain was identified during a study of cytomegalovirus exposure and HLA in healthy donors. The PCR employed 60 Vbeta primers together with 13 Jbeta primers. TCRdb's copy holds only in-frame clones and misses some; the assay was immunoSEQ multiplex PCR. The sample has approximately 160,000 clones, about three quarters seen once. Comment on this clone: The antigen remains unidentified.

Study results and caveats: Within the data, a cluster of highly shared sequence variants was likely a sequencing artifact. Later work found that TCR association rates differed between HLA loci; DRB1 had the most and HLA-C the fewest.

The CDR3 extends over 12 amino acids. Trimming removed 5 bases from V and 5 bases from J, with 9 bases in between. Germline CDR1 and CDR2: MNHNY and SVGAGI (reference sequence). This rearrangement joins TRBV6-6 to TRBJ1-2, with D possibly being TRBD1 (6 bases). The source is a woman aged 35 to 49 in good health and CMV-seropositive. The sequenced sample was PBMCs. CDR3 region: CASSRTEYGYTF. The CDR3 DNA reads TGTGCCAGCAGTAGGACAGAGTATGGCTACACCTTC.